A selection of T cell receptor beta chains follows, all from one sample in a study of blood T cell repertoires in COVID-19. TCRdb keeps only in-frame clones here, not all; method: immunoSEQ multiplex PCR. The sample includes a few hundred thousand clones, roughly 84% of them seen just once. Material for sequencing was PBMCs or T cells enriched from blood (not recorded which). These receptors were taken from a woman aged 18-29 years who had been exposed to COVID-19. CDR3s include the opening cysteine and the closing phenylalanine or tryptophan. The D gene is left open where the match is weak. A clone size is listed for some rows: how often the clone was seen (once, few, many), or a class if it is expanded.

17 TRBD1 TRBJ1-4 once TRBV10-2 CASSGGGTGGPNEKLFF TGCGCCAGCTCCGGGGGCGGGACAGGGGGGCCGAATGAAAAACTGTTTTTT
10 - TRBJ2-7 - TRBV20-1 CSFDSYEQYF TGCAGTTTCGACAGCTACGAGCAGTACTTC
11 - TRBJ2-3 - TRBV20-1 CSARVPGTQYF TGCAGTGCTAGAGTCCCCGGTACGCAGTATTTT
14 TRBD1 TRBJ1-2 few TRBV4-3 CASSQDWGTDGYTF TGCGCCAGCAGCCAAGACTGGGGGACAGATGGCTACACCTTC
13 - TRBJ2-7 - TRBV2 CASSGEGRYEQYF TGTGCCAGCAGTGGTGAGGGTCGGTACGAGCAGTACTTC
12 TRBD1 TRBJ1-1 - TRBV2 CASSLGQGAAFF TGTGCCAGCAGCCTGGGACAGGGGGCAGCTTTCTTT
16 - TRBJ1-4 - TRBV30 CAWRPGHATRNEKLFF TGTGCCTGGCGCCCAGGGCATGCCACCAGAAATGAAAAACTGTTTTTT
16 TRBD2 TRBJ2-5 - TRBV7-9 CASSSPGLARQETQYF TGTGCCAGCAGCTCCCCGGGACTAGCGAGGCAAGAGACCCAGTACTTC
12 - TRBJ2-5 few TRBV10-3 CAIRGHSETQYF TGTGCCATCAGGGGACATTCAGAGACCCAGTACTTC
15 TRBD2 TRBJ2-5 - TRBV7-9 CASSLVASGWETQYF TGTGCCAGCAGCTTAGTGGCTAGCGGTTGGGAGACCCAGTACTTC
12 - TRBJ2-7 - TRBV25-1 CASSVGLYEQYF TGTGCCAGCAGTGTTGGGCTCTACGAGCAGTACTTC
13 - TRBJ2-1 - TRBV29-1 CSVLLSSYNEQFF TGCAGCGTCCTTTTGAGCTCCTACAATGAGCAGTTCTTC
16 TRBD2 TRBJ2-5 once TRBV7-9 CASSLLGGDKQETQYF TGTGCCAGCAGCTTATTGGGAGGGGATAAACAAGAGACCCAGTACTTC
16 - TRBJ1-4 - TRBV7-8 CASSDGRTSTNEKLFF TGTGCCAGCAGCGACGGGAGGACATCCACTAATGAAAAACTGTTTTTT
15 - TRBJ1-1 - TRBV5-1 CASSLARGMNIEAFF TGCGCCAGCAGCTTGGCTAGGGGGATGAACATTGAAGCTTTCTTT
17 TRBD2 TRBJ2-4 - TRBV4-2 CASSQESRLAGDNIQYF TGTGCCAGCAGCCAAGAATCCCGACTAGCGGGGGACAACATTCAGTACTTC
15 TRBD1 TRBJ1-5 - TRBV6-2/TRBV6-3 CASSYHTGAVGPQHF TGTGCCAGCAGTTACCATACAGGGGCCGTGGGGCCCCAGCATTTT
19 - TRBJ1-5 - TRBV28 CASSLMGAGGAVSNQPQHF TGTGCCAGCAGTTTAATGGGAGCTGGGGGGGCGGTCAGCAATCAGCCCCAGCATTTT
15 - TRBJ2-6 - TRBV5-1 CASSLVASGANVLTF TGCGCCAGCAGCTTGGTGGCCTCTGGGGCCAACGTCCTGACTTTC
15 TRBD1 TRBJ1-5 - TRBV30 CAWKLGQGSDQPQHF TGTGCCTGGAAGTTGGGACAGGGGAGCGATCAGCCCCAGCATTTT
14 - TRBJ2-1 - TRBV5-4 CASSFALPGNEQFF TGTGCCAGCAGCTTCGCCCTACCGGGCAATGAGCAGTTCTTC
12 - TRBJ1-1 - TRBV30 CAWSVMRTEAFF TGTGCCTGGAGTGTAATGAGGACTGAAGCTTTCTTT
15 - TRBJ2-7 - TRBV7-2 CASSIPGQFNYEQYF TGTGCCAGCAGCATTCCGGGACAATTTAACTACGAGCAGTACTTC
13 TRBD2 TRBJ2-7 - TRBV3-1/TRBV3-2 CASKTSGSYEQYF TGTGCCAGCAAGACTAGCGGCTCCTACGAGCAGTACTTC
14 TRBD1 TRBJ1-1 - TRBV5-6 CASSWETGVAEAFF TGTGCCAGCAGCTGGGAGACAGGGGTAGCTGAAGCTTTCTTT
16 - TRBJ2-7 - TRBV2 CARQSNSPELPYEQYF TGTGCCAGACAGTCCAACTCACCCGAACTCCCCTACGAGCAGTACTTC
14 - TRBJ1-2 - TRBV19 CASSMSILGYGYTF TGTGCCAGTAGTATGAGTATTCTTGGCTATGGCTACACCTTC
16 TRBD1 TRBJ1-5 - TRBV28 CASSFPLTGQLQPQHF TGTGCCAGCAGTTTTCCTCTGACAGGGCAACTTCAGCCCCAGCATTTT
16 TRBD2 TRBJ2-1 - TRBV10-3 CAIRGGSGSSYNEQFF TGTGCCATCAGGGGGGGGAGCGGGAGTTCCTACAATGAGCAGTTCTTC
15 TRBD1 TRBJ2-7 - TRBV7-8 CASSLGDRLSYEQYF TGTGCCAGCAGCTTAGGGGACAGACTGTCCTACGAGCAGTACTTC
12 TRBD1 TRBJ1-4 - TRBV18 CASSSPQGELFF TGTGCCAGCTCATCCCCCCAGGGGGAACTGTTTTTT
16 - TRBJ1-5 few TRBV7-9 CASSFNGQSLNQPQHF TGTGCCAGCAGCTTTAATGGACAGAGCCTCAATCAGCCCCAGCATTTT
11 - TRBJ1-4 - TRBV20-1 CSAIRNEKLFF TGCAGTGCTATTAGAAATGAAAAACTGTTTTTT
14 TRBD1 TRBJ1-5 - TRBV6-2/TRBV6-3 CASSNGDREQPQHF TGTGCCAGCAGCAACGGGGACAGGGAACAGCCCCAGCATTTT
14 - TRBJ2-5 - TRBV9 CASSVGYRQETQYF TGTGCCAGCAGCGTAGGGTACAGGCAAGAGACCCAGTACTTC
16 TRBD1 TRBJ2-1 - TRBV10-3 CAISEPGTGDSNEQFF TGTGCCATCAGTGAACCCGGGACAGGGGATAGCAATGAGCAGTTCTTC
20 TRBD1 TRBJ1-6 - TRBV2 CASSGPGQGAERTYNSPLHF TGTGCCAGCAGTGGCCCGGGACAGGGGGCTGAAAGGACCTATAATTCACCCCTCCACTTT
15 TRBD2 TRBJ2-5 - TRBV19 CASSIGLAGGETQYF TGTGCCAGTAGTATCGGACTAGCGGGAGGAGAGACCCAGTACTTC
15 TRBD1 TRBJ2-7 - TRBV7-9 CASSSLGTGGNEQYF TGTGCCAGCAGCTCGCTTGGGACAGGGGGAAACGAGCAGTACTTC
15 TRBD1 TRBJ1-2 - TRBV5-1 CASSREDRGIYGYTF TGCGCCAGCAGCCGGGAGGACAGGGGGATTTATGGCTACACCTTC
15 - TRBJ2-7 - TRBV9 CASSVLDTGVDEQYF TGTGCCAGCAGCGTATTAGATACGGGGGTGGACGAGCAGTACTTC
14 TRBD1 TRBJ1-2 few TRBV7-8 CASSLYGQVPGYTF TGTGCCAGCAGCTTATATGGACAGGTTCCTGGCTACACCTTC
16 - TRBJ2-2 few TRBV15 CATSRDRGANTGELFF TGTGCCACCAGCAGAGATAGGGGCGCGAACACCGGGGAGCTGTTTTTT
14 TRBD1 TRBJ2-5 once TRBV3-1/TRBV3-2 CASSQVAGGETQYF TGTGCCAGCAGCCAGGTGGCAGGGGGTGAGACCCAGTACTTC
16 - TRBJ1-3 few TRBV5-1 CASSQEGRKVGNTIYF TGCGCCAGCAGCCAGGAGGGACGTAAAGTGGGAAACACCATATATTTT
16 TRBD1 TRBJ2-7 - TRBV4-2 CASSHVSGTGEYEQYF TGTGCCAGCAGCCATGTCTCCGGGACAGGGGAATACGAGCAGTACTTC
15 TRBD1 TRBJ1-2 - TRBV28 CASSTNQGAHYGYTF TGTGCCAGCAGTACCAATCAGGGGGCGCACTATGGCTACACCTTC
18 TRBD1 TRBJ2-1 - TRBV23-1 CASSQSSLGQQRISEQFF TGCGCCAGCAGTCAGTCCTCCTTGGGACAGCAAAGGATCAGTGAGCAGTTCTTC
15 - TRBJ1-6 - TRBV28 CASNLQGPYNSPLHF TGTGCCAGCAACCTCCAGGGCCCCTATAATTCACCCCTCCACTTT
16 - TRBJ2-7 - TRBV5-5 CASTLRSWAGIYEQYF TGTGCCAGCACCCTCCGGAGTTGGGCGGGTATCTACGAGCAGTACTTC
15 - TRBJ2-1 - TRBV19 CASSIGGAPYNEQFF TGTGCCAGTAGTATTGGGGGGGCCCCCTACAATGAGCAGTTCTTC
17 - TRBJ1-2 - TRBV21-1 CASSKEPGTGLPYGYTF TGTGCCAGCAGCAAAGAGCCTGGGACAGGGCTACCCTATGGCTACACCTTC
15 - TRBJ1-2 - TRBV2 CASSEVGTDKYGYTF TGTGCCAGCAGTGAAGTTGGTACGGACAAGTATGGCTACACCTTC
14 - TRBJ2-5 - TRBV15 CATSRGKGWETQYF TGTGCCACCAGCAGGGGAAAGGGGTGGGAGACCCAGTACTTC
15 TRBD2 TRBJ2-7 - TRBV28 CASRAGTSGSNEQYF TGTGCCAGCAGAGCTGGGACTAGCGGGTCCAACGAGCAGTACTTC
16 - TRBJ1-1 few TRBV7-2 CASSFGGQTLNTEAFF TGTGCCAGCAGCTTCGGCGGGCAGACTTTGAACACTGAAGCTTTCTTT
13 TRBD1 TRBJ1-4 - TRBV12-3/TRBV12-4 CASTSTGGGKLFF TGTGCCAGCACCTCGACAGGGGGAGGAAAACTGTTTTTT
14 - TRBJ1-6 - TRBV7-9 CASSQGGDNSPLHF TGTGCCAGCAGCCAGGGAGGCGATAATTCACCCCTCCACTTT
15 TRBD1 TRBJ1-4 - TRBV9 CASSGSGTGNEKLFF TGTGCCAGCAGCGGGTCCGGGACAGGTAATGAAAAACTGTTTTTT